One and the same sample provided the 30 T cell receptor beta chains below, sequenced in a study of shared clonotypes between healthy human individuals (dated by TCRdb to about 2020). For the CD8 naive samples, CD45RO-negative cells were positively selected for CCR7, yielding a CD45RA+CCR7+ population from which TemRA cells were excluded. Library generation was performed with the immunoSEQ multiplex PCR assay. TCRdb's version of the immuneACCESS table is confined to in-frame rearrangements and falls short of the full clone set. An unresolved V gene accounts for under half of the shortfall where checked; the remainder is of unknown origin. This sample gives over 2,000,000 clones in total; roughly 95% of them show up just once. In total, the top ten clones hold roughly 1.7% of the sample. The sequenced sample consisted of naive CD8+ T cells from PBMCs. Sample cell subset or site, as interpreted from the label and publication: CD45RA+CCR7+. These receptors came from a man in his late teens or twenties in good health. Some clones in this sample may be carry-over from other donors' samples.

The J gene is TRBJ2-5, the V gene TRBV11-2; TRBD2 might be the D (6 bases). The DNA end is more similar to TRBJ2-7, so the J call may be wrong. Germline CDR1 is SGHAT and CDR2 is FQNNGV. This CDR3 is built from 14 residues. The CDR3 spells CASSSEDYPYEQYF. DNA of the CDR3: TGTGCCAGCAGCTCGGAGGACTACCCATACGAGCAGTACTTC.

The V and J genes are TRBV5-5 and TRBJ2-5; TRBD2 matches 8 bases. Germline assignment: CDR1 SGHKS and CDR2 YYEKEE (reference sequence). V was pared by 2 bases and J by 5 bases, with 11 bases of the junction left unmatched. The length of the CDR3 is 16 residues. The chain's CDR3 is CASSFGWTGGSETQYF. The CDR3 DNA reads TGTGCCAGCAGCTTCGGGTGGACGGGAGGGTCGGAGACCCAGTACTTC.

This chain joins TRBV27 and TRBJ2-2, with unresolved D. Trimming pared 4 bases from V and 5 bases from J, leaving 14 bases between. CDR3 length: 15 residues. Germline CDR1 MNHEY, CDR2 SMNVEV (reference sequence). The chain's CDR3 is CASSSLPVRTGELFF. In DNA form, the CDR3 reads TGTGCCAGCAGTTCTCTGCCAGTTCGGACCGGGGAGCTGTTTTTT.

This CDR3 reads CASSLRHGNQPQHF. The CDR3 DNA reads as TGTGCCAGCAGCTTGCGACATGGCAATCAGCCCCAGCATTTT. The rearrangement uses TRBV5-6 and TRBJ1-5; no firm D call. V lost 1 base, J lost 2 bases, and 7 bases lay in between. The CDR3 is 14 amino acids. Germline-derived CDR1 and CDR2 are SGHDT and YYEEEE.

The chain uses TRBV28 and TRBJ2-7; D remains ambiguous. Germline V gene lookup returns CDR1 MDHEN and CDR2 SYDVKM. Trimming left V 7 bases short and J 4 bases short, with 23 bases between. The CDR3 consists of 16 residues. The CDR3 protein is CASNGNTEKWAYEQYF. In DNA form, the CDR3 reads TGTGCCAGCAATGGGAATACAGAGAAGTGGGCTTACGAGCAGTACTTC.

This sequence joins TRBV6-5 and TRBJ2-7, with D possibly TRBD2 on 6 matching bases. The CDR3 totals 14 residues. V gave up 2 bases and J gave up 7 bases, with 15 bases separating them. The V gene's germline CDR1 is MNHEY and CDR2 SVGAGI. In DNA form, the CDR3 reads TGTGCCAGCAGTTACGGGGGAGGACGGGATGAGCAGTACTTC. It encodes CASSYGGGRDEQYF.

This clone occurred once. The chain combines TRBV15 with TRBJ2-3; 7 nucleotides line up with TRBD1. CDR3 length equals 15 residues. Germline trimming cut 3 bases from V and 6 bases from J; bases unmatched to any gene: 9. Looked up from germline, CDR1 is LNHNV and CDR2 is YYDKDF (reference sequence). As DNA, the CDR3 is TGTGCCACCAGCAGTGGATATAAGGGGGCGGATACGCAGTATTTT. Translation: CATSSGYKGADTQYF.

This chain joins TRBV2 and TRBJ1-2; D is undetermined. There are 14 residues in the CDR3. The germline CDR1 and CDR2 sequences are SNHLY and FYNNEI. The germline V and J ends were trimmed by 3 bases and 12 bases, with 20 bases remaining between them. The CDR3 here is CASSERLKGSENTF. The CDR3 nucleotides are TGTGCCAGCAGTGAGCGGCTCAAAGGGTCCGAAAACACCTTC. The whole variable domain, remainder taken from reference TRBV2 and TRBJ1-2, is EPEVTQTPSHQVTQMGQEVILRCVPISNHLYFYWYRQILGQKVEFLVSFYNNEISEKSEIFDDQFSVERPDGSNFTLKIRSTKLEDSAMYFCASSERLKGSENTFGSGTRLTVV.

The V call is TRBV27, the J call TRBJ2-1; weak D call: TRBD1 (6 bases). Germline V gene lookup returns CDR1 MNHEY and CDR2 SMNVEV (reference sequence). The ends were cut back, 9 bases at V and 5 bases at J, with 14 bases in the middle. This CDR3 contains 13 residues. CDR3 protein: CARYRVRHNEQFF. The DNA for the CDR3 is TGTGCCAGATACAGGGTTAGACACAATGAGCAGTTCTTC.

Comments on this clone: Other DNA sequences in this sample translate to the same CDR3. The genes are TRBV27 and TRBJ2-1; possible D gene TRBD1, 5 bases. From germline, CDR1 is MNHEY and CDR2 SMNVEV (reference sequence). This CDR3 is built from 15 residues. Trimming removed 0 bases from V and 2 bases from J, with 8 bases in between. This chain's CDR3 is CASSLSPGPYNEQFF. The DNA for the CDR3 is TGTGCCAGCAGTTTATCGCCAGGGCCCTACAATGAGCAGTTCTTC.

The chain uses TRBV7-9 and TRBJ2-1; a weak D match, TRBD1 (6 bases). The germline V gene encodes CDR1 SEHNR and CDR2 FQNEAQ (reference sequence). The ends were cut back, 5 bases at V and 2 bases at J, with 16 bases in the middle. This CDR3 is 16 amino acids long. The CDR3 loop is CASSQPYRAAYNEQFF. The CDR3 nucleotides are TGTGCCAGCAGCCAGCCTTACAGGGCAGCCTACAATGAGCAGTTCTTC.

CDR3 bases: TGTGCCAGCAGGGGGACTAGCGGCTACGAGCAGTACTTC. Its protein is CASRGTSGYEQYF. The rearrangement uses TRBV5-6 and TRBJ2-7, with 11 bases aligning to TRBD2. Germline loops: CDR1 SGHDT, CDR2 YYEEEE. V was clipped by 5 bases and J by 3 bases; unmatched bases: 1. This CDR3 contains 13 residues.

The V gene is TRBV4-2, the J gene TRBJ2-7, with 11 positions matching TRBD2. With V trimmed by 1 base and J by 4 bases, 9 bases remained unmatched. CDR1 is LGHNA, CDR2 YNFKEQ, per germline. The CDR3 loop spans 17 amino acids. CDR3 in amino acids: CASSQVTSGSMVYEQYF. The CDR3 DNA reads TGTGCCAGCAGCCAAGTTACTAGCGGGAGTATGGTATACGAGCAGTACTTC.

The chain recombines TRBV9 with TRBJ2-7; D remains unclear. This CDR3 is built from 16 residues. V was trimmed by 4 bases and J by 0 bases, leaving 17 bases between them. CDR1 is SGDLS, CDR2 YYNGEE, per germline. The CDR3 loop reads CASSPRATSSSYEQYF. The CDR3 DNA sequence: TGTGCCAGCAGCCCCCGCGCGACGTCAAGCTCCTACGAGCAGTACTTC.

This sequence joins TRBV11-2 and TRBJ2-5; 7 bases are shared with TRBD2. Germline V gene sequence: CDR1 SGHAT, CDR2 FQNNGV. J gave up 5 bases and V 5 bases, and 11 bases lay outside the gene matches. CDR3 length equals 15 residues. CDR3 loop: CASSPGTIRGETQYF. CDR3 coding DNA: TGTGCCAGCAGCCCAGGGACTATCCGCGGGGAGACCCAGTACTTC.

This clone was detected once. The V call is TRBV2, the J call TRBJ2-2; D not certain. The germline CDR1 and CDR2 sequences are SNHLY and FYNNEI. V was pared by 3 bases and J by 6 bases, with 8 bases between. The CDR3 has 13 residues. As DNA, the CDR3 is TGTGCCAGCAGTGACGGCTATTCCGGGGAGCTGTTTTTT. Translated, it gives CASSDGYSGELFF.

The chain carries TRBV5-8 and TRBJ2-5; D is undetermined. The CDR3 is 13 amino acids. V dropped 1 base and J dropped 0 bases, with 4 bases sitting between them. CDR1 and CDR2 from the germline V gene are SGHTS and YDEGEE. CDR3 bases: TGTGCCAGCAGCTTGACGGACCAAGAGACCCAGTACTTC. Translated: CASSLTDQETQYF.

The chain uses TRBV5-1 and TRBJ2-1; D might be TRBD1 (5 bases). Germline V lookup: CDR1 SGHRS, CDR2 YFSETQ. The CDR3 runs to 18 residues. Trimming took off 4 bases at V and 3 bases at J, with 23 bases between the two ends. The CDR3 DNA sequence: TGCGCCAGCAGCCGACCAACGACCGGAGAAGGACACTACAATGAGCAGTTCTTC. As protein: CASSRPTTGEGHYNEQFF.

This clone appeared once. The V gene is TRBV2, the J gene TRBJ1-2; 10 bases map to TRBD1. Germline values: CDR1 SNHLY, CDR2 FYNNEI. V was pared by 3 bases and J by 3 bases, with 10 bases of the junction left unmatched. The CDR3 loop spans 17 amino acids. The CDR3 bases are TGTGCCAGCAGTGAGATCGACAGGGGGCGAATAGACTATGGCTACACCTTC. It is translated as CASSEIDRGRIDYGYTF.

This clone was picked up one time. This chain connects TRBV28 to TRBJ2-5, with TRBD2 matching over 7 bases. The ends lost 1 base at V and 6 bases at J; junction bases unmatched: 5. The germline gives CDR1 MDHEN, CDR2 SYDVKM. The CDR3 covers 14 residues. This CDR3 is CASSLLRERKTQYF. The CDR3 DNA sequence: TGTGCCAGCAGTTTATTGCGGGAGAGAAAGACCCAGTACTTC. Variable domain in full (rest from reference TRBV28 and TRBJ2-5): DVKVTQSSRYLVKRTGEKVFLECVQDMDHENMFWYRQDPGLGLRLIYFSYDVKMKEKGDIPEGYSVSREKKERFSLILESASTNQTSMYLCASSLLRERKTQYFGPGTRLLVL.

This chain uses TRBV28 with TRBJ1-5; D not resolved. V was clipped by 3 bases and J by 7 bases, with 16 bases between them. Germline CDR1 is MDHEN and CDR2 is SYDVKM. The CDR3 runs to 15 residues. CDR3 residues: CASSLAPLAGQPQHF. The CDR3 nucleotides read TGTGCCAGCAGTTTGGCCCCTCTTGCGGGCCAGCCCCAGCATTTT.

The chain couples TRBV9 to TRBJ1-1, with D tentatively TRBD1 (5 bases). The germline V and J ends were trimmed by 3 bases and 0 bases, with 15 bases remaining between them. Germline CDR1 and CDR2: SGDLS and YYNGEE. The CDR3 totals 16 residues. CDR3 in DNA: TGTGCCAGCAGCGCCCGGGACGTCCTAATGAACACTGAAGCTTTCTTT. This gives the protein CASSARDVLMNTEAFF.

The rearrangement uses TRBV27 and TRBJ1-5; D not resolved. Trimming took 0 bases from V and 3 from J, leaving 15 bases between them. Germline-derived CDR1 and CDR2 are MNHEY and SMNVEV (reference sequence). This CDR3 has 17 amino acids. CDR3 protein: CASSLSPGDVPNQPQHF. The CDR3 nucleotides read TGTGCCAGCAGTTTATCACCAGGTGATGTCCCCAATCAGCCCCAGCATTTT.

The chain couples TRBV2 to TRBJ2-2; D is uncertain. Trimming took off 1 base at V and 5 bases at J, with 11 bases between the two ends. The CDR3 has 15 residues. Germline assignment: CDR1 SNHLY and CDR2 FYNNEI. This CDR3 is CASSEVGPRTGELFF. DNA for the CDR3: TGTGCCAGCAGTGAAGTCGGGCCACGGACCGGGGAGCTGTTTTTT. Based on the CDR3 plus reference TRBV2 and TRBJ2-2, the full variable domain is EPEVTQTPSHQVTQMGQEVILRCVPISNHLYFYWYRQILGQKVEFLVSFYNNEISEKSEIFDDQFSVERPDGSNFTLKIRSTKLEDSAMYFCASSEVGPRTGELFFGEGSRLTVL.

This rearrangement joins TRBV10-1 to TRBJ2-3; D unclear. The CDR3 contains 13 residues. V lost 3 bases and J 4 bases, leaving 8 bases between the germline ends. Germline assignment: CDR1 WNHNN and CDR2 SYGVQD (reference sequence). The CDR3 loop is CASSDPTADTQYF. CDR3 nucleotide sequence: TGCGCCAGCAGTGACCCGACTGCAGATACGCAGTATTTT.

V and J are TRBV5-3 and TRBJ1-1; D is possibly TRBD1 (6 bases). TRBV5-3 is annotated as an ORF whose role is uncertain. Trimming took off 8 bases at V and 1 base at J, with 9 bases between the two ends. CDR3 length equals 12 residues. CDR3 region: CASGQPNTEAFF. The CDR3 nucleotides are TGTGCCAGTGGACAGCCGAACACTGAAGCTTTCTTT.

The count of this clone is one. The chain joins TRBV19 to TRBJ2-5, with 9 nucleotides matching TRBD1. In germline, CDR1 is LNHDA, CDR2 SQIVND (reference sequence). The CDR3 runs to 15 residues. V trimming: 3 bases; J trimming: 5 bases; junction bases outside the gene matches: 7. The CDR3, as DNA: TGTGCCAGTAGTATTAGGGACAGGGCTGGCGAGACCCAGTACTTC. Its protein product is CASSIRDRAGETQYF.

The genes are TRBV28 and TRBJ1-2, with D hard to call. Germline V gives CDR1 MDHEN, CDR2 SYDVKM. This CDR3 comprises 15 residues. V lost 3 bases and J 5 bases, leaving 16 bases between the germline ends. The CDR3 loop reads CASSFLGQPPYGYTF. CDR3 DNA sequence: TGTGCCAGCAGTTTCCTCGGGCAACCACCTTATGGCTACACCTTC.

The J gene is TRBJ2-7, the V gene TRBV7-2, with D perhaps TRBD2 (5 bases). This CDR3 spans 12 amino acids. CDR1 is SGHTA, CDR2 FQGNSA, per germline. With 5 bases removed from V and 11 bases from J, the gap between germline ends came to 16 bases. The CDR3 DNA is TGTGCCAGCAGCCTCCGGGGTAACCCTGAGTACTTC. Protein product: CASSLRGNPEYF.

The V gene is TRBV14, the J gene TRBJ2-7; D is possibly TRBD2 (5 bases). Germline CDR1 SGHDN, CDR2 FVKESK. V shed 3 bases and J shed 2 bases, with 17 bases lying between them. The CDR3 covers 16 residues. The CDR3 is CASSHSTGRRPYEQYF. For the CDR3, the DNA is TGTGCCAGCAGCCACTCAACCGGGCGGAGGCCCTACGAGCAGTACTTC. Full variable domain (outside the CDR3, taken from reference TRBV14 and TRBJ2-7): EAGVTQFPSHSVIEKGQTVTLRCDPISGHDNLYWYRRVMGKEIKFLLHFVKESKQDESGMPNNRFLAERTGGTYSTLKVQPAELEDSGVYFCASSHSTGRRPYEQYFGPGTRLTVT.